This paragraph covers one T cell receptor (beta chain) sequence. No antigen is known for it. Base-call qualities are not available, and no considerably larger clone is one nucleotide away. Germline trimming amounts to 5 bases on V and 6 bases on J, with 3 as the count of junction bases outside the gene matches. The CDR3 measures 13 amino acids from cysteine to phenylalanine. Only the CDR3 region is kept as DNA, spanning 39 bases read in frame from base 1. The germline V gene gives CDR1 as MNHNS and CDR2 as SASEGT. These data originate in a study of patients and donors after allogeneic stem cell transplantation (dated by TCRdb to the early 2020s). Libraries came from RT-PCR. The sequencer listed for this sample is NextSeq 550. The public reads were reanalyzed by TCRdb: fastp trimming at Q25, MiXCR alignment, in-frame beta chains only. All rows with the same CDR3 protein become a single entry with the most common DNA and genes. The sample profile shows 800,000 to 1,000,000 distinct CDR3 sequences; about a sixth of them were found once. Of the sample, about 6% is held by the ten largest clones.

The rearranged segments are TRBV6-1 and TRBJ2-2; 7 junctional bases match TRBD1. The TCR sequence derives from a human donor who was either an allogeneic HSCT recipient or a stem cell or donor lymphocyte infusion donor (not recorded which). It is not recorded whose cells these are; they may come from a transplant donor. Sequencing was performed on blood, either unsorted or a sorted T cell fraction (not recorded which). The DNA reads TGTGCCAGCAGTAATCAGGGGGCCGGGGAGCTGTTTTTT. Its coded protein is CASSNQGAGELFF.